This T cell receptor beta chain was documented in a study of glioma-infiltrating T cells. Study-wide points: Only very few CDR3 sequences appeared in both tissue and blood.

To note about this clonotype: Its antigen is undetermined.

V shed 1 base and J shed 11 bases, with 18 bases lying between them. This CDR3 has 15 residues. Amplification of TCR alpha and beta CDR3 regions from RNA used iRepertoire nested multiplex PCR. MiXCR was run by TCRdb on the multiplex PCR reads, yielding one entry per CDR3 protein. The sample includes around 100,000 distinct CDR3 sequences, 25% to 35% seen only once; the top ten take 35% to 55%. The clonotype originates from a human donor with low-grade glioma or glioblastoma, undergoing nonglioma brain surgery, or in good health (not recorded which). The chain links TRBV12-3 or TRBV12-4 to TRBJ1-5; D is unclear. The material sequenced was glioma tissue, nonneoplastic brain tissue, or PBMCs (not recorded which). DNA of the CDR3: TGTGCCAGCAGTTTAGGAGGATTTGAGGACCAGGCCCAGCATTTT. This codes for CASSLGGFEDQAQHF.